This is a list of T cell receptor beta chains from one sample in a study of blood T cell repertoires in COVID-19. Method: immunoSEQ multiplex PCR; TCRdb's copy keeps in-frame clones and lacks some. The repertoire holds about 130,000 clones, with around 85% as singletons. Sequenced material: peripheral blood. All receptors come from a human donor in a cohort sampled during active COVID-19. Each CDR3 is given with its conserved first and last residue. Clone size is not always given. Where it is, it says once, few, many or a class for expanded clones.

j_call clone_size v_call cdr3_aa
TRBJ2-5 . TRBV21-1 CASSKGTGEQETQYF
TRBJ2-5 . TRBV5-1 CASSPGTSGGKETQYF
TRBJ2-5 . TRBV20-1 CSASQGPTQYF
TRBJ1-2 . TRBV5-1 CASSPIDSYNYGYTF
TRBJ2-3 . TRBV15 CATSSRWETQYF
TRBJ2-5 . TRBV7-2 CASSLAIGRSETQYF
TRBJ1-2 . TRBV19 CASSETGGGRNYGYTF
TRBJ1-2 once TRBV6-5 CASSTGTGNYGYTF
TRBJ1-1 . TRBV4-3 CASSQVGVRLAEAFF
TRBJ1-2 . TRBV6-6 CASSLLVASYGYTF
TRBJ2-1 . TRBV18 CASSPPLAFDEQFF
TRBJ1-3 . TRBV11-3 CASSFMGGSGNTIYF
TRBJ2-3 . TRBV29-1 CSERTGVIGTDTQYF
TRBJ2-3 . TRBV30 CAWAQRESGTQYF
TRBJ1-2 . TRBV5-4 CASTRGGGSYGYTF
TRBJ2-2 . TRBV11-3 CASGPGLANTGELFF
TRBJ2-2 . TRBV5-4 CASSQGLATGELFF
TRBJ2-3 . TRBV2 CASRLGGRGHTDTQYF
TRBJ1-5 . TRBV28 CASRIQSNQPQHF
TRBJ2-5 . TRBV2 CASLSAYQETQYF
TRBJ2-1 . TRBV7-2 CASSLRGTFSYNEQFF
TRBJ2-1 . TRBV7-2 CASSLYVGLAVYNEQFF
TRBJ2-1 . TRBV3-1/TRBV3-2 CASSHWTNYNEQFF
TRBJ1-1 . TRBV7-2 CASRYRGGVMNTEAFF
TRBJ1-4 . TRBV11-2 CASSWGRGLREKLFF
TRBJ2-1 . TRBV5-4 CASSQGQGEYNEQFF
TRBJ2-1 once TRBV5-1 CASSLSGTSGTYNEQFF
TRBJ1-2 . TRBV30 CAWTRDTNYGYTF
TRBJ1-6 . TRBV9 CASTATGYGSPLHF
TRBJ2-3 . TRBV19 CASSPSTDTQYF
TRBJ2-2 . TRBV6-5 CASSYRADQVTGELFF
TRBJ2-3 . TRBV5-1 CASSPPGSSGTDTQYF
TRBJ2-1 . TRBV6-5 CASIGRDNEQFF
TRBJ2-5 . TRBV9 CASSPRGETQYF
TRBJ1-1 . TRBV30 CAWTGETEAFF
TRBJ2-2 . TRBV7-2 CASSLGVTSGIGELFF